The 12 T cell receptor beta chains presented below share a single source sample, sequenced in a study of blood T cell repertoires in COVID-19. TCRdb keeps only in-frame clones here, not all; method: immunoSEQ multiplex PCR. This repertoire shows 200,000 to 250,000 clones, 85% to 90% found once; its top ten account for about 1.6%. The sample taken for sequencing was PBMCs or T cells enriched from blood (not recorded which). The receptors here all came from a middle-aged man who had recovered from COVID-19.

The rearrangement links TRBV12-5 to TRBJ1-1, with D perhaps TRBD1 (5 bases). V lost 5 bases and J lost 7, with 11 bases in between. Germline V gives CDR1 LGHNT, CDR2 FRNRAP. The length of the CDR3 is 12 residues. CDR3 in DNA: TGTGCTAGTGGTCGGGGGGATCTTGAAGCTTTCTTT. It is translated as CASGRGDLEAFF. Looking up the rest from reference TRBV12-5 and TRBJ1-1 gives the full variable domain: DARVTQTPRHKVTEMGQEVTMRCQPILGHNTVFWYRQTMMQGLELLAYFRNRAPLDDSGMPKDRFSAEMPDATLATLKIQPSEPRDSAVYFCASGRGDLEAFFGQGTRLTVV.

This rearrangement joins TRBV7-2 to TRBJ2-1; D unresolved. Germline assignment: CDR1 SGHTA and CDR2 FQGNSA. Trimming left V 0 bases short and J 0 bases short, with 6 bases between. This CDR3 is 15 amino acids long. DNA for the CDR3: TGTGCCAGCAGCTTAGCCTGGAGCTCCTACAATGAGCAGTTCTTC. Its translation: CASSLAWSSYNEQFF.

V usage is TRBV29-1 and J usage is TRBJ1-1, with TRBD1 matching over 11 bases. The CDR3 extends over 14 amino acids. The trim removed 4 bases at V and 5 bases at J, leaving 6 bases unmatched. Germline CDR1 reads SQVTM; CDR2 reads ANQGSEA. As DNA, the CDR3 is TGCAGCGTTGGGACAGGGGGCTTTATTACTGAAGCTTTCTTT. It codes for CSVGTGGFITEAFF.

The chain recombines TRBV25-1 with TRBJ1-1; 7 bases are a match to TRBD1. The V gene's germline CDR1 is MGHDK and CDR2 SYGVNS. The J segment lost 5 bases and the V segment lost 7 bases, leaving 7 bases of the junction unmatched. The CDR3 is 13 residues long. CDR3 DNA sequence: TGTGCCAGCAAGGGGGCGGGGAGGACTGAAGCTTTCTTT. This translates into CASKGAGRTEAFF.

This clone was observed a single time. CDR3 sequence reads: CASSTGPSYNEQFF. DNA of the CDR3: TGTGCCAGCAGTACAGGGCCCTCCTACAATGAGCAGTTCTTC. This chain uses TRBV28 with TRBJ2-1; TRBD1 is a possible D gene (6 bases). CDR3 length: 14 residues. Trimming pared 5 bases from V and 0 bases from J, leaving 8 bases between. From germline, CDR1 is MDHEN and CDR2 SYDVKM. The full variable domain, completed using reference TRBV28 and TRBJ2-1, is DVKVTQSSRYLVKRTGEKVFLECVQDMDHENMFWYRQDPGLGLRLIYFSYDVKMKEKGDIPEGYSVSREKKERFSLILESASTNQTSMYLCASSTGPSYNEQFFGPGTRLTVL.

The chain combines TRBV20-1 with TRBJ2-7; 9 positions match TRBD2. Germline V lookup: CDR1 DFQATT, CDR2 SNEGSKA (reference sequence). The V gene end was trimmed by 3 bases and the J gene end by 4 bases; junction bases not matched to a gene: 7. This CDR3 comprises 14 residues. This CDR3 is CSASVSGGLYEQYF. In DNA, the CDR3 is TGCAGTGCTAGTGTTAGCGGGGGTCTGTACGAGCAGTACTTC.

This chain links TRBV7-9 with TRBJ2-1; possibly TRBD2 for D (6 bases). CDR1 and CDR2 (germline): SEHNR, FQNEAQ (reference sequence). This CDR3 comprises 15 residues. V dropped 4 bases and J dropped 3 bases, with 13 bases sitting between them. Here the CDR3 reads CASSSTSKNYNEQFF. In nucleotides, the CDR3 is TGTGCCAGCAGCTCCACTAGCAAAAACTACAATGAGCAGTTCTTC. The full variable domain, completed using reference TRBV7-9 and TRBJ2-1, is DTGVSQNPRHKITKRGQNVTFRCDPISEHNRLYWYRQTLGQGPEFLTYFQNEAQLEKSRLLSDRFSAERPKGSFSTLEIQRTEQGDSAMYLCASSSTSKNYNEQFFGPGTRLTVL.

This rearrangement joins TRBV5-1 to TRBJ2-3; 9 bases match TRBD1. CDR1 is SGHRS and CDR2 is YFSETQ in the germline V gene. The CDR3 runs to 16 residues. V trimming: 3 bases; J trimming: 3 bases; junction bases outside the gene matches: 8. The CDR3 DNA sequence: TGCGCCAGCAGCTGGACCGGACAGGGGAGGACAGATACGCAGTATTTT. Amino acid sequence: CASSWTGQGRTDTQYF.

J is TRBJ1-1 and V is TRBV5-1; D gene unclear. This CDR3 is 14 amino acids long. Trimming stripped 4 bases from V and 3 bases from J, with 13 bases between. Germline values: CDR1 SGHRS, CDR2 YFSETQ. CDR3 loop: CASSPEGSDTEAFF. In nucleotides, the CDR3 is TGCGCCAGCAGCCCTGAGGGCTCGGACACTGAAGCTTTCTTT.

The chain joins TRBV29-1 to TRBJ2-1, with D maybe TRBD1 (5 bases). The CDR3 is 16 amino acids. Germline CDR1 and CDR2: SQVTM and ANQGSEA. V was clipped by 1 base and J by 2 bases, with 15 bases between them. CDR3 nucleotide sequence: TGCAGCGTTGAAGGGGTTCAGGGTATCGCCTACAATGAGCAGTTCTTC. This encodes CSVEGVQGIAYNEQFF.

The CDR3, as DNA: TGTGCCAGCAGTTTGAGGGCAGGCAGCAATCAGCCCCAGCATTTT. Translating gives CASSLRAGSNQPQHF. This sequence joins TRBV28 and TRBJ1-5; no clear D. Trimming removed 3 bases at V and 1 base at J, with 10 bases between. Germline V lookup: CDR1 MDHEN, CDR2 SYDVKM. The CDR3 loop spans 15 amino acids.

The chain is built from TRBV16 and TRBJ1-5; D ambiguous. The length of the CDR3 is 15 residues. Germline CDR1 and CDR2: KGHSY and FQNENV. V was shortened by 0 bases and J by 7 bases, with 13 bases between the two germline ends. The CDR3 spells CASSQSPAAGQPQHF. DNA for the CDR3: TGTGCCAGCAGCCAATCCCCGGCAGCAGGACAGCCCCAGCATTTT.